This T cell receptor (beta chain) was sequenced for a study of cytomegalovirus exposure and HLA in healthy donors. Sequencing used immunoSEQ multiplex PCR; TCRdb keeps in-frame clones, though not all of them. Of 200,000 to 250,000 clones in the sample, around four fifths were seen once. Comments on this clone: Its antigen is not identified.

General observations from the study: Cytomegalovirus-associated status was assigned to 164 TCR beta chains.

The ends were cut back, 1 base at V and 9 bases at J, with 21 bases in the middle. The germline V gene has CDR1 GTSNPN and CDR2 SVGIG (reference sequence). This CDR3 contains 15 residues. The donors were members of the validation cohort, which comprised 120 subjects and was separate from the first cohort of some 680 subjects. Sequencing was performed on PBMCs. This receptor was taken from a woman younger than 30 in good health and CMV-seronegative. This chain links TRBV30 with TRBJ1-2, with D maybe TRBD1 (5 bases). CDR3 sequence (DNA): TGTGCCTGGAGTGCACGGGACTCTCGTTGGGGTAGCTACACCTTC. The encoded protein is CAWSARDSRWGSYTF.